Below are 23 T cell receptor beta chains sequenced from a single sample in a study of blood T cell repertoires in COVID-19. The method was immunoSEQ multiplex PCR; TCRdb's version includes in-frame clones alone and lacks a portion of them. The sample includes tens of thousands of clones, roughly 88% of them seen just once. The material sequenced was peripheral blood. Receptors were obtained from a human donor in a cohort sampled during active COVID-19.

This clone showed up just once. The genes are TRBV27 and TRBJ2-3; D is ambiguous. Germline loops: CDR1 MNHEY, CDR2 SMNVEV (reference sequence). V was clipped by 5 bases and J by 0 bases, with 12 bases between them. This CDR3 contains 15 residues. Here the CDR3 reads CASSMRSPSTDTQYF. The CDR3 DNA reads TGTGCCAGCAGTATGCGGAGTCCTAGCACAGATACGCAGTATTTT.

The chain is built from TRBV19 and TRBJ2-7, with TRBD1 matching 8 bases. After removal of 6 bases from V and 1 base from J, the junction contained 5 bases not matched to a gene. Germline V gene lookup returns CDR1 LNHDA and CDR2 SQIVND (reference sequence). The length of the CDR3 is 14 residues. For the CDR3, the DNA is TGTGCCAGTAGCCGACAGGGGAGTTCCTACGAGCAGTACTTC. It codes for CASSRQGSSYEQYF.

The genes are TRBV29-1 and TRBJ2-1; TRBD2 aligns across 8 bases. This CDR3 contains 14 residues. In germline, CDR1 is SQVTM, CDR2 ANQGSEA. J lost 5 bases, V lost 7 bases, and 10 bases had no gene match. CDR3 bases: TGCAGCGCTCCCAGCGGGGGAACCGACAATGAGCAGTTCTTC. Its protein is CSAPSGGTDNEQFF.

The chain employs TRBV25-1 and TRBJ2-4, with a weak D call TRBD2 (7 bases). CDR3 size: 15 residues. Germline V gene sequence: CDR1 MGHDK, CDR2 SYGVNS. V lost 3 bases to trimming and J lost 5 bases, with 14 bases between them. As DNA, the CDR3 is TGTGCCAGCAGTGATTGGGGGGGGCCTCAAAACATTCAGTACTTC. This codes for CASSDWGGPQNIQYF.

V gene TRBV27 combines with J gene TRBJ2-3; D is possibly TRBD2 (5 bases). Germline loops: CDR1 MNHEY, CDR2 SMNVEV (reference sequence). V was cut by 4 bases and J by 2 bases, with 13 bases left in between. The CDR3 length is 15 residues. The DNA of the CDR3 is TGTGCCAGCAGTTCCGTTCTAGCCATCACAGATACGCAGTATTTT. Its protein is CASSSVLAITDTQYF.

The CDR3 DNA reads TGCGCCAGCAGCCAAGGGCGGCTAGCGTGGGAGACCCAGTACTTC. Amino acid sequence: CASSQGRLAWETQYF. The chain is built from TRBV4-3 and TRBJ2-5, with D possibly matching TRBD2 (6 bases). The CDR3 totals 15 residues. Germline-derived CDR1 and CDR2 are LGHNA and YSLEER. Trimming pared 1 base from V and 5 bases from J, leaving 14 bases between.

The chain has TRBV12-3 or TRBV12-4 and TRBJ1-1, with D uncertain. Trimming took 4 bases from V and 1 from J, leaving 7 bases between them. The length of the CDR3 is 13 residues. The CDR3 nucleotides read TGTGCCAGCAGTTCCCCCGGGAACACTGAAGCTTTCTTT. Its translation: CASSSPGNTEAFF.

The CDR3 nucleotides are TGTGCCAGCAGCTTTGACAGCATGAACACTGAAGCTTTCTTT. Translated, it gives CASSFDSMNTEAFF. The genes are TRBV11-3 and TRBJ1-1; D might be TRBD1 (5 bases). V was shortened by 3 bases and J by 0 bases, with 8 bases between the two germline ends. CDR1 is SGHNT, CDR2 YENEEA, per germline. The CDR3 sequence is 14 residues long.

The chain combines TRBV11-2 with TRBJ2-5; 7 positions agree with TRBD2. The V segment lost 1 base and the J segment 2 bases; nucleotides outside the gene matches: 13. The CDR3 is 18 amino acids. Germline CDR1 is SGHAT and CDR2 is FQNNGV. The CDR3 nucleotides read TGTGCCAGCAGCTTAGGGGCGGGACTAACCGTCCCACAAGAGACCCAGTACTTC. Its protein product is CASSLGAGLTVPQETQYF.

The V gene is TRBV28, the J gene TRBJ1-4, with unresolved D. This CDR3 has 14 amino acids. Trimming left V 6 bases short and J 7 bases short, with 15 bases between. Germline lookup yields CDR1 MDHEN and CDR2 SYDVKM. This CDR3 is CASSLGRPGEKLFF. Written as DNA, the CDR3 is TGTGCCAGCAGCCTCGGGAGGCCGGGTGAAAAACTGTTTTTT.

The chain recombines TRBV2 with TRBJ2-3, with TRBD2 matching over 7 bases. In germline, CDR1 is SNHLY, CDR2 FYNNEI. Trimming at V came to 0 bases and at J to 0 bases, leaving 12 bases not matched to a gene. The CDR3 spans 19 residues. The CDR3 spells CASSEALAGVFSSTDTQYF. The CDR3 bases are TGTGCCAGCAGTGAAGCGCTTGCGGGGGTTTTCTCTAGCACAGATACGCAGTATTTT.

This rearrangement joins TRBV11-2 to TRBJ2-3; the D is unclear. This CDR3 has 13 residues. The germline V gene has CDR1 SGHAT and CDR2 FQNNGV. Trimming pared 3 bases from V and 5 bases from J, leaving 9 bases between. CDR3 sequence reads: CASSFYNQDTQYF. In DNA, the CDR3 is TGTGCCAGCAGCTTTTACAACCAAGATACGCAGTATTTT.

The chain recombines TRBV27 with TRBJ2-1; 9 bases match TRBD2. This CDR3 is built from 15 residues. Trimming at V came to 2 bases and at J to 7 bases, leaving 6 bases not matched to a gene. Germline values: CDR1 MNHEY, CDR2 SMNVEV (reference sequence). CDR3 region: CASSLAGGPRNEQFF. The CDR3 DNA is TGTGCCAGCAGTTTAGCGGGAGGGCCGAGAAATGAGCAGTTCTTC.

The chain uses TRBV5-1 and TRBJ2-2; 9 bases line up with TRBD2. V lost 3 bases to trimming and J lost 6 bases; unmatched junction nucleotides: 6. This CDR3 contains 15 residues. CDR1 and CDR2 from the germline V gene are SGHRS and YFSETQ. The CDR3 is CASSSTGTSPGELFF. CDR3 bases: TGCGCCAGCAGCTCCACCGGGACTAGCCCCGGGGAGCTGTTTTTT.

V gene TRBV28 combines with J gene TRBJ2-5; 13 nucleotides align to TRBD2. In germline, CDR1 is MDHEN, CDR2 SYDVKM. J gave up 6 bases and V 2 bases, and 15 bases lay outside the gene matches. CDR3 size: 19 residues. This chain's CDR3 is CASSLGGWTSGSNRKTQYF. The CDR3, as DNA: TGTGCCAGCAGTTTAGGGGGGTGGACTAGCGGGAGCAATAGGAAGACCCAGTACTTC.

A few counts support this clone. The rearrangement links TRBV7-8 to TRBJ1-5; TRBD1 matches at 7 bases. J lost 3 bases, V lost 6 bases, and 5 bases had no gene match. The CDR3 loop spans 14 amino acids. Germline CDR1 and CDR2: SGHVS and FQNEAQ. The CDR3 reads CASSFDRVNQPQHF. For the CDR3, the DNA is TGTGCCAGCAGTTTCGACAGGGTCAATCAGCCCCAGCATTTT.

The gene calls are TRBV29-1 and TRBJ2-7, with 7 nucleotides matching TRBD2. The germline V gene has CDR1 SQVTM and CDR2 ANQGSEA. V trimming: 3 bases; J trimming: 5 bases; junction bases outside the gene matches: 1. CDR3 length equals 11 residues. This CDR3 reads CSVDRGDEQYF. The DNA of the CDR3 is TGCAGCGTTGATCGGGGGGACGAGCAGTACTTC.

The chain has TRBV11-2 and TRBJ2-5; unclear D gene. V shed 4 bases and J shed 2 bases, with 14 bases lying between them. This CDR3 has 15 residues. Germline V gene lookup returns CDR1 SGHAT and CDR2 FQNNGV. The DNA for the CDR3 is TGTGCCAGCAGCTCCGCCCCCCTCGGGCAAGAGACCCAGTACTTC. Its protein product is CASSSAPLGQETQYF.

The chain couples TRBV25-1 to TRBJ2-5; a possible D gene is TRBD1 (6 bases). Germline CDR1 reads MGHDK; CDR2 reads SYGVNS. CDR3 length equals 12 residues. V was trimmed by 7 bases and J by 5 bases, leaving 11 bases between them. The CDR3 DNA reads TGTGCCAGCACACAAAGGGGGGAGACCCAGTACTTC. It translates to CASTQRGETQYF. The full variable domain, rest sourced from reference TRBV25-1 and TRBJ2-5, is EADIYQTPRYLVIGTGKKITLECSQTMGHDKMYWYQQDPGMELHLIHYSYGVNSTEKGDLSSESTVSRIRTEHFPLTLESARPSHTSQYLCASTQRGETQYFGPGTRLLVL.

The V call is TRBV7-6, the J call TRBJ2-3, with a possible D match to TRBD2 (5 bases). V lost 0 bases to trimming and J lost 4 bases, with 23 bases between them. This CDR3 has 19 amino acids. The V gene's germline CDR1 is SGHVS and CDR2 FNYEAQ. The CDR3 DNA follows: TGTGCCAGCAGCTTAGCGGGGTACAAGGCAAAAGGGAGACCAGATACGCAGTATTTT. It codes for CASSLAGYKAKGRPDTQYF. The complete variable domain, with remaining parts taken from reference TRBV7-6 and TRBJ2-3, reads GAGVSQSPRYKVTKRGQDVALRCDPISGHVSLYWYRQALGQGPEFLTYFNYEAQQDKSGLPNDRFSAERPEGSISTLTIQRTEQRDSAMYRCASSLAGYKAKGRPDTQYFGPGTRLTVL.

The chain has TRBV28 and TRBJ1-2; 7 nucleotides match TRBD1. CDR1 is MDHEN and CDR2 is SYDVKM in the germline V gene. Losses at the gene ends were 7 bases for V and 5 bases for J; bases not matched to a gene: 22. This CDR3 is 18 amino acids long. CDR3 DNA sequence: TGTGCCAGCAACTATTACAGGGGCGACTCGGGGGTGATTTATGGCTACACCTTC. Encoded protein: CASNYYRGDSGVIYGYTF.

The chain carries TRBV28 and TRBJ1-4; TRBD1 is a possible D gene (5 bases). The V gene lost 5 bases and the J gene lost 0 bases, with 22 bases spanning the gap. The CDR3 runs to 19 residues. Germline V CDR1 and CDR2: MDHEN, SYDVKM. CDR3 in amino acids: CASSPGTFTPRATNEKLFF. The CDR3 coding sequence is TGTGCCAGCAGTCCGGGGACTTTTACCCCCCGTGCAACTAATGAAAAACTGTTTTTT.

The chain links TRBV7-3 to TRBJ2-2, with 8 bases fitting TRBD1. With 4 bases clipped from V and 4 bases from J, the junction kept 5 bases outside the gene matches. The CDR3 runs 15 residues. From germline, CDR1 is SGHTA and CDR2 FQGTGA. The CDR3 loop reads CASSSQQGATGELFF. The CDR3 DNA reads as TGTGCCAGCAGCTCCCAGCAGGGGGCCACCGGGGAGCTGTTTTTT.